These 6 T cell receptor beta chains came from one sample sequenced in a study of blood T cell repertoires in COVID-19. Repertoires were generated with immunoSEQ multiplex PCR, while TCRdb's copy carries only in-frame clones and drops some. The sample contains 150,000 to 200,000 clones, 80% to 90% of which appear only once. Material for sequencing was peripheral blood. The source of these receptors is a man over 45 with active or convalescent COVID-19.

V usage is TRBV7-9 and J usage is TRBJ2-1, with TRBD1 matching over 11 bases. The CDR3 runs 16 residues. V trimming: 5 bases; J trimming: 6 bases; junction bases outside the gene matches: 9. CDR1 is SEHNR, CDR2 FQNEAQ, per germline (reference sequence). The chain's CDR3 is CASSQTGTGGTNEQFF. The CDR3 DNA is TGTGCCAGCAGCCAAACGGGGACAGGGGGGACCAATGAGCAGTTCTTC.

The chain couples TRBV19 to TRBJ1-1, with a tentative D call TRBD1 (5 bases). Germline lookup yields CDR1 LNHDA and CDR2 SQIVND (reference sequence). The CDR3 totals 14 residues. V was shortened by 7 bases and J by 2 bases, with 14 bases between the two germline ends. In DNA form, the CDR3 reads TGTGCCAGTACCCTATCAGGGTTAAACACTGAAGCTTTCTTT. It yields the protein CASTLSGLNTEAFF.

The CDR3 reads CASSKRQGAQVLNEQFF. In DNA form, the CDR3 reads TGTGCCAGCAGCAAAAGGCAGGGGGCACAGGTGTTGAATGAGCAGTTCTTC. The V and J genes are TRBV21-1 and TRBJ2-1; the table calls TRBD1, which could not be checked here. TRBV21-1 is labeled a pseudogene. The CDR3 totals 17 residues.

This clone was counted once. J is TRBJ1-4 and V is TRBV11-2; D is undetermined. The V gene's germline CDR1 is SGHAT and CDR2 FQNNGV. The length of the CDR3 is 13 residues. V gave up 4 bases and J gave up 7 bases, with 10 bases separating them. The CDR3 DNA follows: TGTGCCAGCAGCTCCTTATTGAGTGAAAAACTGTTTTTT. The encoded protein is CASSSLLSEKLFF.

The genes are TRBV6-5 and TRBJ1-1, with a weak D call TRBD1 (6 bases). Trimming took off 7 bases at V and 5 bases at J, with 11 bases between the two ends. There are 12 residues in the CDR3. Germline CDR1 reads MNHEY; CDR2 reads SVGAGI. CDR3 in DNA: TGTGCCAGCAACTGGCAGGGGACTGAAGCTTTCTTT. It translates to CASNWQGTEAFF.

The chain employs TRBV10-3 and TRBJ2-2, with a tentative D call TRBD1 (6 bases). Germline loops: CDR1 ENHRY, CDR2 SYGVKD. V shed 6 bases and J shed 2 bases, with 13 bases lying between them. This CDR3 has 15 residues. This CDR3 reads CAIRNQGPNTGELFF. Written as DNA, the CDR3 is TGTGCCATCAGGAATCAGGGGCCCAACACCGGGGAGCTGTTTTTT.